The next 4 T cell receptor beta chains were all read from a single sample in a study of T cells in Graves' hyperthyroidism and ophthalmopathy. It was RNA transcripts that yielded the amplified TCR beta CDR3 regions. The TCR CDR3 first-round RT-PCR relied on the HTBI primer set. TCRdb called the multiplex PCR reads again in MiXCR, with one record for every CDR3 protein. The sample holds about 570,000 distinct CDR3 sequences, 40% to 55% seen once. Sequenced material: peripheral blood or thyroid tissue (not recorded which). The receptors were gathered from an adult woman with Graves' disease, either hyperthyroidism or ophthalmopathy (not recorded which).

This clonotype came up many times. The chain carries TRBV20-1 and TRBJ2-7; no reliable D call. Germline V lookup: CDR1 DFQATT, CDR2 SNEGSKA (reference sequence). The CDR3 contains 11 residues. Trimming took off 5 bases at V and 2 bases at J, with 7 bases between the two ends. The CDR3 is CSAGPAYEQYF. DNA for the CDR3: TGCAGTGCTGGACCAGCCTACGAGCAGTACTTC.

This chain uses TRBV30 with TRBJ1-4, with 8 nucleotides matching TRBD1. The CDR3 runs to 15 residues. The V gene's germline CDR1 is GTSNPN and CDR2 SVGIG (reference sequence). Trimming cost V 1 base and J 7 bases; bases outside gene matches: 8. CDR3 loop: CAWSAGGTLGEKLFF. DNA for the CDR3: TGTGCCTGGAGTGCAGGGGGCACACTAGGTGAAAAACTGTTTTTT. Combining the CDR3 with reference TRBV30 and TRBJ1-4 gives the whole variable domain SQTIHQWPATLVQPVGSPLSLECTVEGTSNPNLYWYRQAAGRGLQLLFYSVGIGQISSEVPQNLSASRPQDRQFILSSKKLLLSDSGFYLCAWSAGGTLGEKLFFGSGTQLSVL.

This clonotype occurred many times. The V and J genes are TRBV4-2 and TRBJ2-7; tentative D call: TRBD2 (5 bases). The length of the CDR3 is 14 residues. With 5 bases removed from V and 3 bases from J, the gap between germline ends came to 14 bases. Germline assignment: CDR1 LGHNA and CDR2 YNFKEQ. The CDR3 loop is CASSSAVGYYEQYF. The CDR3 DNA reads as TGTGCCAGCAGCTCAGCGGTGGGGTACTACGAGCAGTACTTC.

The chain employs TRBV19 and TRBJ1-5; no clear D. CDR3 length equals 14 residues. Trimming removed 6 bases from V and 2 bases from J, with 11 bases in between. Germline assignment: CDR1 LNHDA and CDR2 SQIVND (reference sequence). The CDR3 DNA is TGTGCCAGTAGAGCGGGCTTAGGCAATCAGCCCCAGCATTTT. It specifies CASRAGLGNQPQHF.